Sequencing of this T cell receptor (beta chain) was carried out in a study of post-analysis software for immune sequencing data. With regard to this clonotype: As yet, its antigen is unknown.

Study results and caveats: In patients, about 5 TRBV segments were more frequent than in controls, with TRBV5-6, TRBV5-1 and TRBV20-1 among them.

TCR beta cDNA libraries had unique molecular identifiers. One entry per CDR3 protein results from TCRdb running MiXCR on the PCR reads. The sample includes around 500,000 distinct CDR3 sequences, 30% to 40% of them seen just once. CDR3 length: 15 amino acids. V was pared by 0 bases and J by 1 base, with 9 bases between. In germline, CDR1 is MGHDK, CDR2 SYGVNS. This sequence was found in a girl under 18 with multiple sclerosis. The chain links TRBV25-1 to TRBJ1-1; D possibly corresponds to TRBD1 (5 bases). The sequencing input was blood. This CDR3 reads CASSEYGASNTEAFF. The CDR3 DNA follows: TGTGCCAGCAGTGAATATGGGGCCTCGAACACTGAAGCTTTCTTT.